This passage covers 15 T cell receptor beta chains from one sample sequenced in a study of shared clonotypes between healthy human individuals. The assay was immunoSEQ multiplex PCR, and TCRdb's table has in-frame clones only and misses some. The sample holds hundreds of thousands of clones; around 80% are singletons and the top ten take around 12%. The sequenced sample consisted of PBMCs. Receptors originate from a woman aged 35 to 49 in good health. Some clones in this sample may be carry-over from other donors' samples.

The rearrangement uses TRBV7-8 and TRBJ2-7; 7 bases agree with TRBD2. The germline V gene has CDR1 SGHVS and CDR2 FQNEAQ. CDR3 size: 17 residues. After removal of 3 bases from V and 3 bases from J, the junction contained 14 bases not matched to a gene. The CDR3 nucleotides read TGTGCCAGCAGCTTTGGGCGTAGGACTAGACCACTCTACGAGCAGTACTTC. It translates to CASSFGRRTRPLYEQYF. The complete variable domain, with remaining parts taken from reference TRBV7-8 and TRBJ2-7, reads GAGVSQSPRYKVAKRGQDVALRCDPISGHVSLFWYQQALGQGPEFLTYFQNEAQLDKSGLPSDRFFAERPEGSVSTLKIQRTQQEDSAVYLCASSFGRRTRPLYEQYFGPGTRLTVT.

This chain connects TRBV5-1 to TRBJ2-1; TRBD2 aligns across 15 bases. This CDR3 has 19 residues. With 3 bases clipped from V and 3 bases from J, the junction kept 10 bases outside the gene matches. Looked up from germline, CDR1 is SGHRS and CDR2 is YFSETQ. The CDR3 region is CASSSPRTSGRASYNEQFF. For the CDR3, the DNA is TGCGCCAGCAGCTCTCCCCGGACTAGCGGGAGGGCCAGCTACAATGAGCAGTTCTTC.

The V gene is TRBV27, the J gene TRBJ2-1; perhaps D is TRBD1 or TRBD2 (6 bases each). The length of the CDR3 is 11 residues. The germline V gene has CDR1 MNHEY and CDR2 SMNVEV (reference sequence). V was clipped by 9 bases and J by 6 bases, with 9 bases between them. The CDR3 nucleotides read TGTGCCAGTGGAGGGGGCAATGAGCAGTTCTTC. Translated, it gives CASGGGNEQFF.

The rearrangement joins TRBV28 to TRBJ1-1, with D hard to call. Trimming took 1 base from V and 2 from J, leaving 8 bases between them. Germline V gene sequence: CDR1 MDHEN, CDR2 SYDVKM. The CDR3 sequence is 14 residues long. Here the CDR3 DNA reads TGTGCCAGCAGTTTATTGGTAGGAAACACTGAAGCTTTCTTT. This sequence encodes CASSLLVGNTEAFF.

A word on this clone: A single base separates this from a much larger clone, so it may be a read error. V is TRBV14 and J is TRBJ1-1; the D is unclear. Germline lookup yields CDR1 SGHDN and CDR2 FVKESK. V was cut by 2 bases and J by 4 bases, with 11 bases left in between. The CDR3 contains 14 residues. DNA for the CDR3: TGTGCCAGCAGCCAACTTGCCTGGAGCACTGAAGCTTTCTTT. Encoded protein: CASSQLAWSTEAFF.

This clone was counted at least ten times. The rearrangement joins TRBV5-1 to TRBJ2-1, with 8 bases fitting TRBD1. Germline V gene data show CDR1 as SGHRS and CDR2 as YFSETQ. This CDR3 region has 13 residues. Trimming took 4 bases from V and 7 from J; bases not matched to a gene: 4. In nucleotides, the CDR3 is TGCGCCAGCAGCGGCCAGGGGGCAAATGAGCAGTTCTTC. Translated, it gives CASSGQGANEQFF. Combining the CDR3 with reference TRBV5-1 and TRBJ2-1 gives the whole variable domain KAGVTQTPRYLIKTRGQQVTLSCSPISGHRSVSWYQQTPGQGLQFLFEYFSETQRNKGNFPGRFSGRQFSNSRSEMNVSTLELGDSALYLCASSGQGANEQFFGPGTRLTVL.

This chain uses TRBV7-2 with TRBJ2-7, with 8 bases fitting TRBD2. Germline loops: CDR1 SGHTA, CDR2 FQGNSA. Germline trimming cut 5 bases from V and 2 bases from J; bases unmatched to any gene: 8. The CDR3 contains 15 residues. The CDR3 spells CASSLQAGEPYEQYF. CDR3 nucleotides: TGTGCCAGCAGCCTACAAGCGGGAGAGCCCTACGAGCAGTACTTC.

To note about this clone: Given a far larger clone just one base away, this is likely a sequencing read error. The CDR3 sequence is CASSLRSGATSGNTIYF. CDR3 nucleotide sequence: TGTGCCAGCAGCTTAAGGTCAGGGGCAACCTCTGGAAACACCATATATTTT. The genes are TRBV7-2 and TRBJ1-3; a possible D gene is TRBD1 (6 bases). V gave up 2 bases and J gave up 0 bases, with 14 bases separating them. The CDR3 loop spans 17 amino acids. Germline values: CDR1 SGHTA, CDR2 FQGNSA.

The gene calls are TRBV25-1 and TRBJ1-2; 12 nucleotides agree with TRBD1. Germline lookup yields CDR1 MGHDK and CDR2 SYGVNS. V lost 1 base to trimming and J lost 8 bases; unmatched junction nucleotides: 5. The CDR3 covers 15 residues. The CDR3 DNA reads as TGTGCCAGCAGTGAATGGGACAGGGGGCGTCTGGGCTACACCTTC. Translated: CASSEWDRGRLGYTF.

The chain recombines TRBV9 with TRBJ2-2; 10 bases match TRBD2. Trimming at V came to 3 bases and at J to 4 bases, leaving 12 bases not matched to a gene. CDR1 and CDR2 from the germline V gene are SGDLS and YYNGEE. The CDR3 has 18 residues. This chain's CDR3 is CASSGAGGLAGVTGELFF. The CDR3 DNA follows: TGTGCCAGCAGCGGAGCGGGGGGGCTAGCGGGAGTCACCGGGGAGCTGTTTTTT.

This rearrangement joins TRBV4-2 to TRBJ2-1, with 10 bases lining up with TRBD2. There are 17 residues in the CDR3. Germline trimming cut 0 bases from V and 9 bases from J; bases unmatched to any gene: 11. Germline V gene lookup returns CDR1 LGHNA and CDR2 YNFKEQ. CDR3 sequence (DNA): TGTGCCAGCAGCCAAGATCCGGCGGCTAGCGGGAGTGCTGAGCAGTTCTTC. This codes for CASSQDPAASGSAEQFF.

V usage is TRBV18 and J usage is TRBJ2-7; D unclear. Per germline, CDR1 KGHSH and CDR2 LQKENI. The V end lost 0 bases, the J end lost 3 bases, and 12 bases lay between the germline ends. CDR3 length equals 15 residues. CDR3 DNA sequence: TGTGCCAGCTCACCACCCAACCCATTCCTCTACGAGCAGTACTTC. It codes for CASSPPNPFLYEQYF.

The chain employs TRBV30 and TRBJ1-3, with 11 bases aligning to TRBD1. V was pared by 2 bases and J by 1 base, with 13 bases of the junction left unmatched. The CDR3 runs to 19 residues. CDR1 is GTSNPN, CDR2 SVGIG, per germline (reference sequence). CDR3 sequence reads: CAWSSRTGGWGRSGNTIYF. CDR3 DNA: TGTGCCTGGAGTTCCAGGACAGGGGGCTGGGGAAGATCTGGAAACACCATATATTTT.

This clone was picked up one time. CDR3: CASSPSGADNVLTF. For the CDR3, the DNA is TGTGCCAGCAGCCCTAGCGGGGCAGATAACGTCCTGACTTTC. This sequence joins TRBV14 and TRBJ2-6, with 9 bases lining up with TRBD2. The CDR3 has 14 residues. V dropped 4 bases and J dropped 10; count of bases not matched to a gene: 5. CDR1 SGHDN and CDR2 FVKESK come from the germline V gene.

The gene calls are TRBV19 and TRBJ1-4; 7 nucleotides agree with TRBD1. The ends lost 3 bases at V and 5 bases at J; junction bases unmatched: 6. Germline lookup yields CDR1 LNHDA and CDR2 SQIVND (reference sequence). The CDR3 is 15 residues long. The CDR3 spells CASSIGQAQNEKLFF. The CDR3 region has the DNA TGTGCCAGTAGTATCGGACAGGCCCAAAATGAAAAACTGTTTTTT.